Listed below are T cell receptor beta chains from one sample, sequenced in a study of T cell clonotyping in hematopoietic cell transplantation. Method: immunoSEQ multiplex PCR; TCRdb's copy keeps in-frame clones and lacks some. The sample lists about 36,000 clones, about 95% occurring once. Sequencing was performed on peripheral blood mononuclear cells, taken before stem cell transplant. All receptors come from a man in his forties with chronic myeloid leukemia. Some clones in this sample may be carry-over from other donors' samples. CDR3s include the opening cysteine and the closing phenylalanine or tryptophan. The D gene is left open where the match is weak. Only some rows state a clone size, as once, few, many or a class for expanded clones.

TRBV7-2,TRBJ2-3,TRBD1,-,TGTGCCAGCAGGGACAGGGTAGGGGCAGATACGCAGTATTTT,CASRDRVGADTQYF
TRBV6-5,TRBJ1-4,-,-,TGTGCCAGCAGACCCCGGGGCACAGAAAAACTGTTTTTT,CASRPRGTEKLFF
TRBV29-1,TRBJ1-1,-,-,TGCAGCGTTCGGTCGGGTACGGACACTGAAGCTTTCTTT,CSVRSGTDTEAFF
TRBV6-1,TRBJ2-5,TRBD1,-,TGTGCCAGCAGTGTAAGGCAGAGACAGGGTGAGACCCAGTACTTC,CASSVRQRQGETQYF
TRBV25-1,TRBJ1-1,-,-,TGTGCCAGCAAACAGGGTGGGATGAACACTGAAGCTTTCTTT,CASKQGGMNTEAFF
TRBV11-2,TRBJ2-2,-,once,TGTGCCAGCAGCACCCAGGGAACTGCCACCGGGGAGCTGTTTTTT,CASSTQGTATGELFF
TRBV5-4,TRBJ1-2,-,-,TGTGCCAGCAGAGCTGGGAGAGGTATTGGTGGCTACACCTTC,CASRAGRGIGGYTF
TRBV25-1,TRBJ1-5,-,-,TGTGCCAGCAGCCAAAACTATCAGCCCCAGCATTTT,CASSQNYQPQHF
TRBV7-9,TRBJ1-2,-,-,TGTGCCAGCAGCTTAGCGGGGGGGTACGATGGCTACACCTTC,CASSLAGGYDGYTF
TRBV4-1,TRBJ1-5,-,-,TGCGCCAGCAGCCACCTCGGGAGCCCTGATCAGCCCCAGCATTTT,CASSHLGSPDQPQHF
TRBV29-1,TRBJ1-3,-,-,TGCAGCGTTGATGAGGGTCGGGACACCATATATTTT,CSVDEGRDTIYF
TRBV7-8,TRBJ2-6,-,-,TGTGCCAGCAGCTTAGCGCCCCGCTCTGGGGCCAACGTCCTGACTTTC,CASSLAPRSGANVLTF
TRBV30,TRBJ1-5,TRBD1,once,TGTGCCTGGAGTCCGGGACAGGGAAATAATCAGCCCCAGCATTTT,CAWSPGQGNNQPQHF
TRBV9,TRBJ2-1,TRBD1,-,TGTGCCAGCAGCGACTGGACAGGGGGCCATGAGCAGTTCTTC,CASSDWTGGHEQFF
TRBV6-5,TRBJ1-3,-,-,TGTGCCAGCAGTCTCGGGCCTGGAAACACCATATATTTT,CASSLGPGNTIYF
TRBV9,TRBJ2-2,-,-,TGTGCCAGCAGCCCCGACAGCCGATTCACCGGGGAGCTGTTTTTT,CASSPDSRFTGELFF
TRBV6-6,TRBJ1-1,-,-,TGTGCCTCGACGGAAAACACTGAAGCTTTCTTT,CASTENTEAFF